This T cell receptor (beta chain) was sequenced for a study of a mutant IDH1 vaccine in newly diagnosed glioma. Clones were sequenced by immunoSEQ multiplex PCR, and TCRdb holds only the in-frame ones, with some missing. The profile covers around 60,000 clones, with around four fifths appearing a single time and roughly 4.5% taken by the ten largest. The time point here: week 35, safety follow-up. Each vaccine dose was 300 ug of mutant IDH1 20-mer peptide, with topical imiquimod. Scheduled for weeks 1, 3, 5, 7, 11, 15, 19 and 23, eight vaccinations were given to patients. This clone turned up a few times. What it recognizes is unknown. Sequencing used PBMCs, obtained from a glioma patient whose treatment included an IDH1 peptide vaccine. The clonotype comes from a man between 25 and 39 years old with glioma.

The CDR3 region has the DNA TGTGCCAGCGGAGGAAATGAAAAACTGTTTTTT. Translating gives CASGGNEKLFF. This rearrangement joins TRBV5-8 to TRBJ1-4; D remains ambiguous. The CDR3 is 11 residues long. Germline CDR1 SGHTS, CDR2 YDEGEE. Trimming removed 7 bases from V and 5 bases from J, with 6 bases in between.